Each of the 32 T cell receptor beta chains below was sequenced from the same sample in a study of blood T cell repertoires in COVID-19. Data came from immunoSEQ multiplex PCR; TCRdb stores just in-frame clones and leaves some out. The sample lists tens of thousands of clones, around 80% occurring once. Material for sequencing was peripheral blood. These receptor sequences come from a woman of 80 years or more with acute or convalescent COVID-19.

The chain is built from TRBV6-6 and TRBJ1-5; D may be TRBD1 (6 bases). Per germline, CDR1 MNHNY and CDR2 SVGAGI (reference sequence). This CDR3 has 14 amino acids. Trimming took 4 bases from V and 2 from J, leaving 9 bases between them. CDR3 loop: CASSLGGGNQPQHF. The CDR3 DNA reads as TGTGCCAGCAGTTTAGGGGGAGGCAATCAGCCCCAGCATTTT.

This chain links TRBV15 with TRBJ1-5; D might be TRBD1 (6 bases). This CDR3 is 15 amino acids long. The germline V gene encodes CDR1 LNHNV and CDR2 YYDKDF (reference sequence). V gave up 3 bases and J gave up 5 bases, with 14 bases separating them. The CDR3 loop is CATSSRGTSDQPQHF. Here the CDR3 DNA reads TGTGCCACCAGCAGTCGTGGGACATCGGATCAGCCCCAGCATTTT.

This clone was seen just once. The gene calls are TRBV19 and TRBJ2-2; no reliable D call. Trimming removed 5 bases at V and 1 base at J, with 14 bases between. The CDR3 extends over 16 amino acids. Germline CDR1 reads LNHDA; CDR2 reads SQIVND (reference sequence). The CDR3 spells CASSPRFSLNTGELFF. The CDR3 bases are TGTGCCAGTAGTCCCCGTTTTAGCCTGAACACCGGGGAGCTGTTTTTT.

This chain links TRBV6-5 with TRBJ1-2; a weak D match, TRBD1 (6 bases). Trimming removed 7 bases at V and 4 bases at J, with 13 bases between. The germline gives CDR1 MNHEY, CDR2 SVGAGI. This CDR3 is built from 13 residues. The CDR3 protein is CASTAGVVYGYTF. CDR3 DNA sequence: TGTGCCAGCACGGCAGGGGTGGTCTATGGCTACACCTTC.

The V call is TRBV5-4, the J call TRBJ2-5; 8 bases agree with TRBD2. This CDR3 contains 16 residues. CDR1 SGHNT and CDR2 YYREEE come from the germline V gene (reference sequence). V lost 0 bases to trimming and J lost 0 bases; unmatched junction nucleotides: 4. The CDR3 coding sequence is TGTGCCAGCAGCTTGGGGGGACTAGGTTACCAAGAGACCCAGTACTTC. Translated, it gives CASSLGGLGYQETQYF.

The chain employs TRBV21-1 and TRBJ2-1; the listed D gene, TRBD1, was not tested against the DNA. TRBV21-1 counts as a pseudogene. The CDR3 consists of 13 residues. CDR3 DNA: TGTGCCAGCAGCAAAGTTAGGGGGACAGGGGGGTTCTTC. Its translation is CASSKVRGTGGFF.

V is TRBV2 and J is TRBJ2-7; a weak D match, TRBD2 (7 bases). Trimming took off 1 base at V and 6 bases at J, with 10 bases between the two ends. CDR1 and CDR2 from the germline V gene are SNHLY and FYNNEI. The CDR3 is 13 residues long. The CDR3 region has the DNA TGTGCCAGCAGTGAAGGGGGGGGCGGCGAGCAGTACTTC. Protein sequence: CASSEGGGGEQYF.

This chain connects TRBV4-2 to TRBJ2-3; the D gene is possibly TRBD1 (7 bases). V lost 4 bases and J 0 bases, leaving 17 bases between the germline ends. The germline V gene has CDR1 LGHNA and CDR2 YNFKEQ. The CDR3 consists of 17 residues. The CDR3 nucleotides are TGTGCCAGCAGCCCCCCCGTGCGGGACAGTAGCACAGATACGCAGTATTTT. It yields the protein CASSPPVRDSSTDTQYF.

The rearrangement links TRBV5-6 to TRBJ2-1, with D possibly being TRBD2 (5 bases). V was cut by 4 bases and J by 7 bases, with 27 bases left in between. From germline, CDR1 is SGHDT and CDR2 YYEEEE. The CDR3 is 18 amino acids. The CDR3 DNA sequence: TGTGCCAGCAGCCCCACTAGTGTTCGCGGCCCCAATTTAAATGAGCAGTTCTTC. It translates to CASSPTSVRGPNLNEQFF.

Here the CDR3 DNA reads TGTGCCAGCAGCTTAGGGGGTGCAACTAGTACCGAGCAGTACTTC. It is translated as CASSLGGATSTEQYF. The chain joins TRBV7-8 to TRBJ2-7; D is perhaps TRBD2 (5 bases). Trimming pared 1 base from V and 6 bases from J, leaving 16 bases between. The CDR3 is 15 residues long. Looked up from germline, CDR1 is SGHVS and CDR2 is FQNEAQ.

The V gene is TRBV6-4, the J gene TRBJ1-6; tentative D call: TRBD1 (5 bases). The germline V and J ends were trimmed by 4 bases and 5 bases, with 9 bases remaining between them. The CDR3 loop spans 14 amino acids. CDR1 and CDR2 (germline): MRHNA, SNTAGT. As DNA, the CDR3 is TGTGCCAGCAGTGTCGGGACTGATAATTCACCCCTCCACTTT. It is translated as CASSVGTDNSPLHF.

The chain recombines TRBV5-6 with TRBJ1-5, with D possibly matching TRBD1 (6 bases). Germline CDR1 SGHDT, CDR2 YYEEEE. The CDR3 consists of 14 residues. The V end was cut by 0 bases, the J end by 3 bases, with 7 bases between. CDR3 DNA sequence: TGTGCCAGCAGCTTGGACAGGGCCAATCAGCCCCAGCATTTT. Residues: CASSLDRANQPQHF.

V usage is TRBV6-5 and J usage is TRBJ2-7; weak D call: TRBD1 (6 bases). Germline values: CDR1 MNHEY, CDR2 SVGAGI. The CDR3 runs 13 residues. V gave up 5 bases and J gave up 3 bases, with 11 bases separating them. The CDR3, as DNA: TGTGCCAGCAGTCGACAGGTCCGCTACGAGCAGTACTTC. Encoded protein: CASSRQVRYEQYF.

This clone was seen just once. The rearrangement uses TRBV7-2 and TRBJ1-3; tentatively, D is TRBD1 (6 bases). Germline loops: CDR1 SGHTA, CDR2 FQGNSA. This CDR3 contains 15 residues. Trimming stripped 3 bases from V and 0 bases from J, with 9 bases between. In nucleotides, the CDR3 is TGTGCCAGCAGCTTTGGGACACTCTCTGGAAACACCATATATTTT. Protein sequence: CASSFGTLSGNTIYF.

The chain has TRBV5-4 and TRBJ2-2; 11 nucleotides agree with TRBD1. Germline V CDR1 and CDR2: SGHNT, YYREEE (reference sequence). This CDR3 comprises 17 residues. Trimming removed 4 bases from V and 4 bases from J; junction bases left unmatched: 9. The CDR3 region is CASSSGTGGLLTGELFF. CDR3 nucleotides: TGTGCCAGCAGCAGCGGGACAGGGGGGCTCCTCACCGGGGAGCTGTTTTTT.

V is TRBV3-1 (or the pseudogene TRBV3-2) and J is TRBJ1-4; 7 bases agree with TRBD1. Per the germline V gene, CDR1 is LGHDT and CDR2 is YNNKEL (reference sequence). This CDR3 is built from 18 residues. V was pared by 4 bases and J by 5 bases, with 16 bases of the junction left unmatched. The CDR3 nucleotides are TGTGCCAGCAGCCCCCCCTATGCCGCTCAGGGGGAAAATGAAAAACTGTTTTTT. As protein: CASSPPYAAQGENEKLFF.

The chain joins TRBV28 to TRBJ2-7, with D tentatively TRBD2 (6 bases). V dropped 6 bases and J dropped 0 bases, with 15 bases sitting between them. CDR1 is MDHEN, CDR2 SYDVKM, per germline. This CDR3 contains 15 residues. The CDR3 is CASSPGGPPSYEQYF. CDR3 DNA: TGTGCCAGCAGCCCCGGAGGGCCCCCCTCCTACGAGCAGTACTTC.

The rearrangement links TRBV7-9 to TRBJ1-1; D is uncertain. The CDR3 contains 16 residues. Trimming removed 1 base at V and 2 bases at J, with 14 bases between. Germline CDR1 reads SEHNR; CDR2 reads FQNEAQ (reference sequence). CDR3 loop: CASSLGGSRSNTEAFF. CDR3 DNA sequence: TGTGCCAGCAGCTTAGGAGGTAGTCGGTCCAACACTGAAGCTTTCTTT.

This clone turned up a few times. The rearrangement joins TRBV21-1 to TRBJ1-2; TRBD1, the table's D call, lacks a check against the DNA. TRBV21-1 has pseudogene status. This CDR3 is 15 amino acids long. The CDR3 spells CASSSPDSCFNCYTF. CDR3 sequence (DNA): TGTGCCAGCAGCAGCCCCGACAGCTGTTTTAATTGCTACACCTTC.

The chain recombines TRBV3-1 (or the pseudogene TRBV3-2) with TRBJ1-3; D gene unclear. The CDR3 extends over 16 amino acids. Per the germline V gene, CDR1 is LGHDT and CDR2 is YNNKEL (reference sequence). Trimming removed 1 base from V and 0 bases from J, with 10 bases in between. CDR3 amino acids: CASSQASTGSGNTIYF. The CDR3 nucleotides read TGTGCCAGCAGCCAAGCCTCAACGGGCTCTGGAAACACCATATATTTT.

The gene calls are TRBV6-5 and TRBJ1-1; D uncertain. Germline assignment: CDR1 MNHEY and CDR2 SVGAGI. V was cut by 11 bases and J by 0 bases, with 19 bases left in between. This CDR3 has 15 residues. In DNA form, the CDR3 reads TGTGCCTCCTTCATGGGCGGAGGCCTGAACACTGAAGCTTTCTTT. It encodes CASFMGGGLNTEAFF.

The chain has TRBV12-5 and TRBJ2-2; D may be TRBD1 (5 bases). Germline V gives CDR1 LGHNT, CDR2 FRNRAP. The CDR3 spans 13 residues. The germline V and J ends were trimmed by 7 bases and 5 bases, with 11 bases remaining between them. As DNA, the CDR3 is TGTGCTAGTGCTCCAGGGCAAACCGGGGAGCTGTTTTTT. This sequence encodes CASAPGQTGELFF.

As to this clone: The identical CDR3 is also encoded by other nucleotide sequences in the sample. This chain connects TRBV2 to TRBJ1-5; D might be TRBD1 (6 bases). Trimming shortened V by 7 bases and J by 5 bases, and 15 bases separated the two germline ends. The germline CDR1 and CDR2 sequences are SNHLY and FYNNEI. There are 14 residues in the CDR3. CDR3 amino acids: CASTGQGKDQPQHF. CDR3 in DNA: TGTGCCAGCACGGGGCAGGGGAAGGATCAGCCCCAGCATTTT.

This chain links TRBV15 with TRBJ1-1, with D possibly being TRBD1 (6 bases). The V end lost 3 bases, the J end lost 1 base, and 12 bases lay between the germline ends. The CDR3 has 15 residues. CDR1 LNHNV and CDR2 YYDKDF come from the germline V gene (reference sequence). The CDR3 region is CATSSLQGWNTEAFF. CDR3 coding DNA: TGTGCCACCAGCAGCTTACAGGGATGGAACACTGAAGCTTTCTTT.

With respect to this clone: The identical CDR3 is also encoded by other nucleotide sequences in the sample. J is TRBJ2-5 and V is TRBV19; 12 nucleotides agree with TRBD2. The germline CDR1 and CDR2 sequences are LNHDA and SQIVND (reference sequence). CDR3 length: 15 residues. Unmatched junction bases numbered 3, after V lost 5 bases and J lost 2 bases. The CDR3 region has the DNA TGTGCCAGTAGTCTGACTAGCGGGGGACAAGAGACCCAGTACTTC. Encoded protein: CASSLTSGGQETQYF. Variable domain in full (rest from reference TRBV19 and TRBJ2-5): DGGITQSPKYLFRKEGQNVTLSCEQNLNHDAMYWYRQDPGQGLRLIYYSQIVNDFQKGDIAEGYSVSREKKESFPLTVTSAQKNPTAFYLCASSLTSGGQETQYFGPGTRLLVL.

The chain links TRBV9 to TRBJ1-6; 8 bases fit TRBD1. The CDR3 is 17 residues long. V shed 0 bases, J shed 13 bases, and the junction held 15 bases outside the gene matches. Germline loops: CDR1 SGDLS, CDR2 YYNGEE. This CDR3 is CASSVEETGVVRFPLHF. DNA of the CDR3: TGTGCCAGCAGCGTAGAAGAGACAGGGGTTGTACGATTCCCCCTCCACTTT.

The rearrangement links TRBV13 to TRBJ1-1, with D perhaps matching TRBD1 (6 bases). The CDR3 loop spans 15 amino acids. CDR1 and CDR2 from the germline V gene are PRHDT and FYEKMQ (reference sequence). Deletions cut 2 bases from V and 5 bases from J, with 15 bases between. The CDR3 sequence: CASSLSRGVGTEAFF. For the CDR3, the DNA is TGTGCCAGCAGCTTATCCAGGGGAGTAGGGACTGAAGCTTTCTTT.

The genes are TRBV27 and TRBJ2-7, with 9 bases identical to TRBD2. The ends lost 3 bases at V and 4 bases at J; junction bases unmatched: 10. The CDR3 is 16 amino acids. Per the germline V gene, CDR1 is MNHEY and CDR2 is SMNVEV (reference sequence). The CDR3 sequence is CASSFFAASGKYEQYF. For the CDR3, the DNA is TGTGCCAGCAGTTTCTTCGCGGCTAGCGGGAAGTACGAGCAGTACTTC.

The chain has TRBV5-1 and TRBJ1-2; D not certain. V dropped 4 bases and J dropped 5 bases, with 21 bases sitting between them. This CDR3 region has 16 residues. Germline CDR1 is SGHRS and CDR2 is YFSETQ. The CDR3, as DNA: TGCGCCAGCAGCCCGACCTCCGTCGGGTTAGGATATGGCTACACCTTC. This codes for CASSPTSVGLGYGYTF.

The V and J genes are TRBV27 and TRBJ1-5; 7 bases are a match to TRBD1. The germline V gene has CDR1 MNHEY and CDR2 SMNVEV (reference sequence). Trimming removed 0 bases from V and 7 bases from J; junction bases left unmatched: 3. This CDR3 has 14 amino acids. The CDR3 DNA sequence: TGTGCCAGCAGTTTATCGACAGGGAACCAGCCCCAGCATTTT. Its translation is CASSLSTGNQPQHF.

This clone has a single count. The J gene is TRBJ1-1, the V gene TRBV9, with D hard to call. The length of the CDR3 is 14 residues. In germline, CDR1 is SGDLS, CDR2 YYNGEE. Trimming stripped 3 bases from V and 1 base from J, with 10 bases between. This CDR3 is CASSGSKENTEAFF. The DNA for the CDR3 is TGTGCCAGCAGCGGGAGTAAAGAGAACACTGAAGCTTTCTTT.

In DNA, the CDR3 is TGTGCCAGCAGCGTAGGAGGAGGCGGGACTGAAGCTTTCTTT. Its protein product is CASSVGGGGTEAFF. The J gene is TRBJ1-1, the V gene TRBV9, with D hard to call. The length of the CDR3 is 14 residues. Trimming shortened V by 0 bases and J by 5 bases, and 11 bases separated the two germline ends. Germline CDR1 reads SGDLS; CDR2 reads YYNGEE.